Listed below are T cell receptor beta chains from one sample, sequenced in a study of OX40 agonist ivuxolimab in advanced cancers. Libraries were prepared by immunoSEQ multiplex PCR; TCRdb keeps only in-frame clonotypes and omits some of them. The sample yields 100,000 or so clones, about 96% seen once. The sample consisted of CD4+ or CD8+ T cells sorted from blood, taken in a trial of the OX40 agonist ivuxolimab. The source of these receptors is an adult with an advanced solid tumor such as melanoma, head and neck, liver or kidney cancer. CDR3s include the opening cysteine and the closing phenylalanine or tryptophan. D genes are given only for firm matches. The size field is filled for only some rows; it gives once, few, many or a size class.

D: .; J: TRBJ1-2; V: TRBV4-3; size: .; CDR3: CASSQDLDHYGYTF; DNA: TGCGCCAGCAGCCAAGATCTTGACCACTACGGCTACACCTTC
D: .; J: TRBJ2-2; V: TRBV5-1; size: .; CDR3: CASSFFPRTANTGELFF; DNA: TGCGCCAGCAGCTTCTTCCCCCGGACTGCTAACACCGGGGAGCTGTTTTTT
D: .; J: TRBJ2-5; V: TRBV6-5; size: .; CDR3: CASSTPDVPWETQYF; DNA: TGTGCCAGCAGTACACCAGACGTACCATGGGAGACCCAGTACTTC
D: TRBD1; J: TRBJ2-2; V: TRBV7-9; size: .; CDR3: CASSPLQTGVVTGELFF; DNA: TGTGCCAGCAGTCCCCTCCAAACAGGGGTGGTGACCGGGGAGCTGTTTTTT
D: .; J: TRBJ2-1; V: TRBV5-6; size: .; CDR3: CASSVTENNEQFF; DNA: TGTGCCAGCAGCGTGACAGAAAACAATGAGCAGTTCTTC
D: .; J: TRBJ2-3; V: TRBV27; size: .; CDR3: CASSLSVSGSISGDTQYF; DNA: TGTGCCAGCAGTTTATCTGTGTCCGGGAGTATCTCTGGAGATACGCAGTATTTT
D: .; J: TRBJ2-5; V: TRBV2; size: .; CDR3: CASSELGMDSQETQYF; DNA: TGTGCCAGCAGTGAATTGGGGATGGACAGTCAGGAGACCCAGTACTTC
D: TRBD1; J: TRBJ1-2; V: TRBV7-9; size: .; CDR3: CASSLEGAVVDYGYTF; DNA: TGTGCCAGCAGCTTAGAGGGGGCCGTAGTGGACTATGGCTACACCTTC
D: .; J: TRBJ1-1; V: TRBV7-9; size: .; CDR3: CATDGTQAMNTEAFF; DNA: TGTGCCACCGACGGAACACAAGCTATGAACACTGAAGCTTTCTTT
D: .; J: TRBJ2-1; V: TRBV19; size: .; CDR3: CASSPVEGADNEQFF; DNA: TGTGCCAGTAGTCCAGTGGAGGGGGCAGACAATGAGCAGTTCTTC
D: .; J: TRBJ2-7; V: TRBV5-4; size: .; CDR3: CASSPGHYEQYF; DNA: TGTGCCAGCAGCCCGGGACACTACGAGCAGTACTTC
D: .; J: TRBJ2-3; V: TRBV7-9; size: .; CDR3: CASSAPGDTQYF; DNA: TGTGCCAGCAGCGCCCCCGGGGATACGCAGTATTTT
D: .; J: TRBJ1-4; V: TRBV4-3; size: .; CDR3: CASSQVVSPKANEKLFF; DNA: TGCGCCAGCAGCCAAGTAGTTAGCCCGAAAGCTAATGAAAAACTGTTTTTT
D: .; J: TRBJ2-1; V: TRBV19; size: .; CDR3: CASRGLYNEQFF; DNA: TGTGCCAGTAGGGGTCTTTACAATGAGCAGTTCTTC
D: .; J: TRBJ2-7; V: TRBV28; size: .; CDR3: CASSPGMNEQYF; DNA: TGTGCCAGCAGCCCAGGGATGAACGAGCAGTACTTC
D: .; J: TRBJ2-5; V: TRBV4-3; size: once; CDR3: CASSRALAPETQYF; DNA: TGCGCCAGCAGCCGGGCCTTGGCACCAGAGACCCAGTACTTC
D: .; J: TRBJ1-4; V: TRBV5-1; size: .; CDR3: CASSFHFLEKLFF; DNA: TGCGCCAGCAGCTTCCATTTTTTGGAAAAACTGTTTTTT
D: TRBD1; J: TRBJ2-7; V: TRBV6-5; size: .; CDR3: CAIPGQGSYEQYF; DNA: TGTGCCATCCCGGGACAGGGATCCTACGAGCAGTACTTC
D: .; J: TRBJ1-1; V: TRBV6-6; size: .; CDR3: CASSSGVAEAFF; DNA: TGTGCCAGCAGCTCAGGGGTGGCTGAAGCTTTCTTT
D: .; J: TRBJ2-3; V: TRBV9; size: .; CDR3: CASSVGGTDTQYF; DNA: TGTGCCAGCAGCGTAGGAGGCACAGATACGCAGTATTTT
D: .; J: TRBJ2-1; V: TRBV4-3; size: .; CDR3: CASSQDLASGSEQFF; DNA: TGCGCCAGCAGCCAAGATCTAGCGTCGGGGAGTGAGCAGTTCTTC
D: .; J: TRBJ1-5; V: TRBV27; size: .; CDR3: CASRSGEGNQPQHF; DNA: TGTGCCAGCAGGTCAGGGGAAGGCAATCAGCCCCAGCATTTT
D: TRBD1; J: TRBJ1-1; V: TRBV7-2; size: .; CDR3: CASSLAGTGIEAFF; DNA: TGTGCCAGCAGCTTAGCGGGGACAGGGATTGAAGCTTTCTTT
D: .; J: TRBJ2-5; V: TRBV27; size: .; CDR3: CASSSGSPETQYF; DNA: TGTGCCAGCAGTTCGGGGTCCCCGGAGACCCAGTACTTC
D: .; J: TRBJ1-4; V: TRBV5-6; size: .; CDR3: CASSFYHREGNEKLFF; DNA: TGTGCCAGCAGCTTCTATCACCGGGAGGGGAATGAAAAACTGTTTTTT
D: .; J: TRBJ1-1; V: TRBV13; size: .; CDR3: CASTYLSGDTEAFF; DNA: TGTGCCAGCACCTACTTATCGGGGGACACTGAAGCTTTCTTT
D: .; J: TRBJ2-5; V: TRBV2; size: .; CDR3: CASSAEGWETQYF; DNA: TGTGCCAGCAGCGCAGAGGGGTGGGAGACCCAGTACTTC
D: .; J: TRBJ2-3; V: TRBV7-3; size: .; CDR3: CASSLNLGPSTDTQYF; DNA: TGTGCCAGCAGCTTAAATCTGGGTCCCAGCACAGATACGCAGTATTTT
D: TRBD2; J: TRBJ2-3; V: TRBV5-1; size: .; CDR3: CASSHHVDEREVYKESDTQYF; DNA: TGCGCCAGCAGCCACCACGTAGATGAGCGGGAGGTTTATAAAGAGTCAGATACGCAGTATTTT
D: .; J: TRBJ2-7; V: TRBV7-3; size: .; CDR3: CASSLGPSYEQYF; DNA: TGTGCCAGCAGCTTAGGACCGAGCTACGAGCAGTACTTC
D: TRBD1; J: TRBJ2-1; V: TRBV11-2; size: .; CDR3: CASSLLTGQQFF; DNA: TGTGCCAGCAGCTTACTGACAGGGCAGCAGTTCTTC
D: TRBD1; J: TRBJ2-1; V: TRBV11-2; size: .; CDR3: CASSLAGGGNEQFF; DNA: TGTGCCAGCAGCTTAGCAGGGGGTGGAAATGAGCAGTTCTTC
D: .; J: TRBJ2-1; V: TRBV7-6; size: .; CDR3: CASSLSGGGGEQFF; DNA: TGTGCCAGCAGCTTGTCCGGGGGCGGGGGCGAGCAGTTCTTC
D: TRBD1; J: TRBJ1-5; V: TRBV4-1; size: .; CDR3: CASSDSTGGQPQHF; DNA: TGCGCCAGCAGCGACTCAACAGGGGGTCAGCCCCAGCATTTT
D: .; J: TRBJ2-1; V: TRBV13; size: .; CDR3: CASSLGSNEQFF; DNA: TGTGCCAGCAGCCTCGGGAGCAATGAGCAGTTCTTC
D: .; J: TRBJ2-7; V: TRBV2; size: .; CDR3: CASSSGTGLLTSYEQYF; DNA: TGTGCCAGCAGTTCCGGGACCGGACTACTTACCTCCTACGAGCAGTACTTC
D: .; J: TRBJ1-1; V: TRBV7-3; size: .; CDR3: CASSLNTGKNTEAFF; DNA: TGTGCCAGCAGCTTAAATACGGGGAAGAACACTGAAGCTTTCTTT
D: .; J: TRBJ2-1; V: TRBV2; size: once; CDR3: CASRTGPGDNEQFF; DNA: TGTGCCAGCAGGACAGGCCCAGGGGACAATGAGCAGTTCTTC
D: TRBD2; J: TRBJ2-3; V: TRBV10-3; size: .; CDR3: CAIRPTSGPQGNTQYF; DNA: TGTGCCATCAGGCCGACTAGCGGGCCCCAAGGAAATACGCAGTATTTT
D: .; J: TRBJ2-7; V: TRBV2; size: once; CDR3: CASRGTPGEQYF; DNA: TGTGCCAGCAGGGGGACCCCGGGGGAGCAGTACTTC
D: TRBD2; J: TRBJ2-7; V: TRBV4-3; size: .; CDR3: CASSLGNAGVYEQYF; DNA: TGCGCCAGCAGCTTAGGCAATGCGGGAGTCTACGAGCAGTACTTC